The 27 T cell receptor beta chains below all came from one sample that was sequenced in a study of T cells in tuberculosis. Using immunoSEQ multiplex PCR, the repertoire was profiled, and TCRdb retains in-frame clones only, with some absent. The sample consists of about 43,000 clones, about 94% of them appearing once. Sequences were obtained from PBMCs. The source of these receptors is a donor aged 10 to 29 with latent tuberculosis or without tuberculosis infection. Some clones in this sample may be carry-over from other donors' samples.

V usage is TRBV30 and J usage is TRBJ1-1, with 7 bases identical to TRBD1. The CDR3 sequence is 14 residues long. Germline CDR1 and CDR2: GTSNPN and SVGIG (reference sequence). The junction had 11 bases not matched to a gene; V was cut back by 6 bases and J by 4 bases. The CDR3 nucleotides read TGTGCCTGTCCCAGAGAGGGGGCAATCACTGAAGCTTTCTTT. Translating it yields CACPREGAITEAFF.

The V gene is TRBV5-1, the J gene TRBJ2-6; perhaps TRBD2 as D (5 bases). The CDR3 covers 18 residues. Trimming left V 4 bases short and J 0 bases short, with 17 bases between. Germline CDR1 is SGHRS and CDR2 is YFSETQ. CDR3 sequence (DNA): TGCGCCAGCAGCCGAGGGTTTATTGGGTCCTCTGGGGCCAACGTCCTGACTTTC. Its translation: CASSRGFIGSSGANVLTF.

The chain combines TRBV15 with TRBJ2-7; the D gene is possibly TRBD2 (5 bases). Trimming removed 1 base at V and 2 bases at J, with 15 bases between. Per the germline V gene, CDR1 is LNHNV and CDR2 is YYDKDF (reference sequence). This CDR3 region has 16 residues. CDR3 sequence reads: CATSRGGKISTYEQYF. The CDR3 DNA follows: TGTGCCACCAGCAGAGGAGGGAAGATCTCGACCTACGAGCAGTACTTC.

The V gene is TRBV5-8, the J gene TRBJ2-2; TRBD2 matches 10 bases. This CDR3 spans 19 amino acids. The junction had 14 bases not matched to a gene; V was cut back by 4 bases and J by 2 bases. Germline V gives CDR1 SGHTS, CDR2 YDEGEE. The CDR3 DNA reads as TGTGCCAGCAGCCCCGGACAGATAGCGGGAGGATATAACACCGGGGAGCTGTTTTTT. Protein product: CASSPGQIAGGYNTGELFF. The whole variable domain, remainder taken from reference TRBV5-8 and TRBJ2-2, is EAGVTQSPTHLIKTRGQQATLRCSPISGHTSVYWYQQALGLGLQFLLWYDEGEERNRGNFPPRFSGRQFPNYSSELNVNALELEDSALYLCASSPGQIAGGYNTGELFFGEGSRLTVL.

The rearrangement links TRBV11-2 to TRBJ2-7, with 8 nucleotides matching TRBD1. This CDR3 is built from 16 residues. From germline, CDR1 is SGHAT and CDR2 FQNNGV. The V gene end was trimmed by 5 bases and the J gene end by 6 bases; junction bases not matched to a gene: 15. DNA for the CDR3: TGTGCCAGCAGCACCCTGGCTGGGACAGGAATCCGCGAGCAGTACTTC. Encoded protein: CASSTLAGTGIREQYF. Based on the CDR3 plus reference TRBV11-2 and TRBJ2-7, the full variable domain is EAGVAQSPRYKIIEKRQSVAFWCNPISGHATLYWYQQILGQGPKLLIQFQNNGVVDDSQLPKDRFSAERLKGVDSTLKIQPAKLEDSAVYLCASSTLAGTGIREQYFGPGTRLTVT.

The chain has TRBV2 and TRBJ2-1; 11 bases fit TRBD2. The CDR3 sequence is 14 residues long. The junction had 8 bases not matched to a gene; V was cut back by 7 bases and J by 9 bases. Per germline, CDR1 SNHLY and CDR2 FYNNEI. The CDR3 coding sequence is TGTGCCAGCACTGGGACTAGCGGAGATCCTGAGCAGTTCTTC. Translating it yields CASTGTSGDPEQFF.

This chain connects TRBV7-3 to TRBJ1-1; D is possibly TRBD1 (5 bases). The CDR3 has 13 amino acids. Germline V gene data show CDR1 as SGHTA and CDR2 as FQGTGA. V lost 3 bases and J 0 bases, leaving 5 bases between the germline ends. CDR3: CASSLTVNTEAFF. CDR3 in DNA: TGTGCCAGCAGCTTGACAGTGAACACTGAAGCTTTCTTT.

In nucleotides, the CDR3 is TGTGCCAGCAGCTCACGGACAGGGTCTCTGACTGTCGGGCAGTACTTC. It is translated as CASSSRTGSLTVGQYF. The chain is built from TRBV5-8 and TRBJ2-7, with 8 bases that match TRBD1. Unmatched junction bases numbered 17, after V lost 3 bases and J lost 9 bases. The CDR3 has 16 amino acids. Looked up from germline, CDR1 is SGHTS and CDR2 is YDEGEE.

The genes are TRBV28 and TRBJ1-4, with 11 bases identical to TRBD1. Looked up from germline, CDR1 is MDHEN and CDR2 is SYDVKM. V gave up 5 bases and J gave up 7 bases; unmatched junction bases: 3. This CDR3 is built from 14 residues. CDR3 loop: CASSGDRGIEKLFF. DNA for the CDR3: TGTGCCAGCAGTGGGGACAGGGGGATTGAAAAACTGTTTTTT.

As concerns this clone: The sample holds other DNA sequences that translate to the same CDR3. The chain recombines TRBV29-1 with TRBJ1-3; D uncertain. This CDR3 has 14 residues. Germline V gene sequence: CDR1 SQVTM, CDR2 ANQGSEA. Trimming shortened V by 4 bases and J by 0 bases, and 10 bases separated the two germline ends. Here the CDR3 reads CSVGLGHSGNTIYF. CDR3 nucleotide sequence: TGCAGCGTTGGACTCGGTCACTCTGGAAACACCATATATTTT.

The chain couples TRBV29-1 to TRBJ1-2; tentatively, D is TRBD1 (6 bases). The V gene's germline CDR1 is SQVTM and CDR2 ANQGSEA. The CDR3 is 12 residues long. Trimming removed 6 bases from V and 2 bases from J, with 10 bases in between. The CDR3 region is CSVITGNYGYTF. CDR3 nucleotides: TGCAGCGTAATTACAGGGAACTATGGCTACACCTTC.

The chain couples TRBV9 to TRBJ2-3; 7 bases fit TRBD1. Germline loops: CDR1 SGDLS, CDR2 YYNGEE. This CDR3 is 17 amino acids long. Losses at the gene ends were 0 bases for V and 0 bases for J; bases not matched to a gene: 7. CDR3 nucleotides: TGTGCCAGCAGCGTAGCGGCAGGGGGATCTAGCACAGATACGCAGTATTTT. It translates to CASSVAAGGSSTDTQYF.

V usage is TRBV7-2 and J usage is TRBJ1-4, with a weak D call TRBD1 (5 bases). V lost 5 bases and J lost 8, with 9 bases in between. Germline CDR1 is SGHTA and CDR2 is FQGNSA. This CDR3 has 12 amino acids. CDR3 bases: TGTGCCAGCAGCCAAAACAGGGAAAAACTGTTTTTT. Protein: CASSQNREKLFF.

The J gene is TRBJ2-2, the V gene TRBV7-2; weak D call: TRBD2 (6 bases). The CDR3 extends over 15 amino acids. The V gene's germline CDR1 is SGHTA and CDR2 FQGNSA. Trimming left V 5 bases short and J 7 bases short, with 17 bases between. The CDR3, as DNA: TGTGCCAGCAGCCCCACTAGCTTGAAGAACGGGGAGCTGTTTTTT. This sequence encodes CASSPTSLKNGELFF.

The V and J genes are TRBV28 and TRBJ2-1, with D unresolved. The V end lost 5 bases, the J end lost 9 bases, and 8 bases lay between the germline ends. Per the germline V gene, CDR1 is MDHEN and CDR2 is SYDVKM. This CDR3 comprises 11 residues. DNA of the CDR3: TGTGCCAGCAGTGGTCTCGGTGAGCAGTTCTTC. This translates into CASSGLGEQFF.

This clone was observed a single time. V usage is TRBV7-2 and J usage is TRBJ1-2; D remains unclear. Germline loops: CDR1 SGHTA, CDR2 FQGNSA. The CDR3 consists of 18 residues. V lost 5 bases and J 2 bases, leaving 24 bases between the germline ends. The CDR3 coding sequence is TGTGCCAGCAGCCCCCCCGGTCGAGTAGGAGGCCTCAACTATGGCTACACCTTC. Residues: CASSPPGRVGGLNYGYTF. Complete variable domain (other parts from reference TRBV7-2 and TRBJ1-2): GAGVSQSPSNKVTEKGKDVELRCDPISGHTALYWYRQSLGQGLEFLIYFQGNSAPDKSGLPSDRFSAERTGGSVSTLTIQRTQQEDSAVYLCASSPPGRVGGLNYGYTFGSGTRLTVV.

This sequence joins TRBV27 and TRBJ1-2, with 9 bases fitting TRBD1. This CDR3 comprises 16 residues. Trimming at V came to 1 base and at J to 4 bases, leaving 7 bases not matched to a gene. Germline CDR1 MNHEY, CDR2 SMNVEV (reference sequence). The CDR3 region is CASSLFGQGKFYGYTF. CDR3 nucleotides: TGTGCCAGCAGTTTATTCGGACAGGGGAAGTTCTATGGCTACACCTTC.

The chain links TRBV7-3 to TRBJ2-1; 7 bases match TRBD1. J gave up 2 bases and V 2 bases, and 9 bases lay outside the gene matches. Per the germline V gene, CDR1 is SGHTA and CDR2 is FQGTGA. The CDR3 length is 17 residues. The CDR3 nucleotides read TGTGCCAGCAGCTTATCTAAGAAGGGACAGCCCTACAATGAGCAGTTCTTC. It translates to CASSLSKKGQPYNEQFF.

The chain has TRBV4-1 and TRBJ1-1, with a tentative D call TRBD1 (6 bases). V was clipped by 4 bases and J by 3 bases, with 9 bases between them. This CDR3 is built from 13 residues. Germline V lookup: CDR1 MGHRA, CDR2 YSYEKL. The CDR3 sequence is CASSRRGDTEAFF. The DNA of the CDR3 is TGCGCCAGCAGCCGCAGGGGTGACACTGAAGCTTTCTTT.

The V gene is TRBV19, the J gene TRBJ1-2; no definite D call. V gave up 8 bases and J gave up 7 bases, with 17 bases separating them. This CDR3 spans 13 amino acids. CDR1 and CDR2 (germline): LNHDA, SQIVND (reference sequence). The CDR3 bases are TGTGCCAGTTTCCCCGGCCATGCGGGTGGCTACACCTTC. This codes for CASFPGHAGGYTF.

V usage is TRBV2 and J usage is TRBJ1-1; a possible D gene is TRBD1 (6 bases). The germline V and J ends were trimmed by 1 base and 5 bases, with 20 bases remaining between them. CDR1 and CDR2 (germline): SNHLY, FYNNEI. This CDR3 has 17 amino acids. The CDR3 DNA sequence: TGTGCCAGCAGTGAAGGATCAAGGGGGTTTAGTAGGACTGAAGCTTTCTTT. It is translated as CASSEGSRGFSRTEAFF.

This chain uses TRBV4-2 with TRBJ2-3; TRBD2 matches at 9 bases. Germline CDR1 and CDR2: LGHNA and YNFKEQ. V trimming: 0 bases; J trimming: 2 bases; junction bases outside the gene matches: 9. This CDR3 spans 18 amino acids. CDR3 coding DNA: TGTGCCAGCAGCCAAGAAGGTAGCGGGAGCAGTATCACAGATACGCAGTATTTT. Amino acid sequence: CASSQEGSGSSITDTQYF.

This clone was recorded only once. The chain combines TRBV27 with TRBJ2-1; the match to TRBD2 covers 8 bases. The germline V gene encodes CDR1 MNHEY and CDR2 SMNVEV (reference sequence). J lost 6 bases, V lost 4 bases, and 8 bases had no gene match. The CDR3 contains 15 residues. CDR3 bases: TGTGCCAGCAGTTGGGCCACTAGCGGAGTCAATGAGCAGTTCTTC. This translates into CASSWATSGVNEQFF.

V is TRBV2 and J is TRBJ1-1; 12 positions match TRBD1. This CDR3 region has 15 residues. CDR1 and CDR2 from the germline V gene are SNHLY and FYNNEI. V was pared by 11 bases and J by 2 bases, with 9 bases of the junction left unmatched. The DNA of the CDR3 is TGTGCCTCCCAACGGGACAGGGGGCGAAACACTGAAGCTTTCTTT. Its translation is CASQRDRGRNTEAFF.

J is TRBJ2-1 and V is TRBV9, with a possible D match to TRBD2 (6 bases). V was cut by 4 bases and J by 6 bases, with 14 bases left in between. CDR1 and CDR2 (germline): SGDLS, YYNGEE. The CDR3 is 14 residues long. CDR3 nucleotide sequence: TGTGCCAGCAGCCCGGATGGAGGGGCCAATGAGCAGTTCTTC. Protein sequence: CASSPDGGANEQFF.

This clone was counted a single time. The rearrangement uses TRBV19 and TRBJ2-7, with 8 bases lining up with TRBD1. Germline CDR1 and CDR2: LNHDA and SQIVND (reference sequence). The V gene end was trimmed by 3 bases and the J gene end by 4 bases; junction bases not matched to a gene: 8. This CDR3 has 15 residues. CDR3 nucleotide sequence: TGTGCCAGTAGTATTGGGCAGGGGGCGCGTTACGAGCAGTACTTC. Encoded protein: CASSIGQGARYEQYF.

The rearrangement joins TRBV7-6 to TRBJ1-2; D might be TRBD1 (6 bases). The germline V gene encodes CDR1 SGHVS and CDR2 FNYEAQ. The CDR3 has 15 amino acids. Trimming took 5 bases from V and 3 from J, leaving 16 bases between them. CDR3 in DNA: TGTGCCAGCAGCCCAAGGGACACGACGTACTATGGCTACACCTTC. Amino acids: CASSPRDTTYYGYTF.